A single T cell receptor beta chain is shown here with its context. The antigen is unknown. The sample is drawn from a study of immune cell composition in non-small cell lung cancer. On the study more broadly: Tumours were mainly lung adenocarcinoma or squamous cell carcinoma. Study-level points and caveats: Lung adenocarcinomas had lower top 10 clone scores and clonality than squamous tumours.

Some clones are missing from TCRdb's copy, which holds only in-frame ones; the method was immunoSEQ multiplex PCR. The table records roughly 3,000 clones, over 75% of them present only once. This CDR3 spans 14 amino acids. Germline CDR1 is SGHDT and CDR2 is YYEEEE. The V gene lost 3 bases and the J gene lost 8 bases, with 17 bases spanning the gap. Template was genomic DNA from frozen, unsorted single-cell suspensions. The receptor comes from a human donor with non-small cell lung cancer. The V and J genes are TRBV5-6 and TRBJ1-1; no clear D. The sample consisted of lung tumor tissue. The CDR3 sequence is CASSYPTQANEAFF. In nucleotides, the CDR3 is TGTGCCAGCAGCTACCCCACCCAGGCGAACGAAGCTTTCTTT.